These T cell receptor beta chains were read from a single sample in a study of shared clonotypes between healthy human individuals. Sequenced by immunoSEQ multiplex PCR; TCRdb stores in-frame clones only, minus some. The table includes about 1.5 million clones, around 97% detected once. Sequenced sample: naive CD4+ T cells sorted from blood. These receptors came from a man aged 30 to 39 in good health. CDR3s include the opening cysteine and the closing phenylalanine or tryptophan. Fields, in order: J gene, clone size, D gene, V gene, CDR3 protein, CDR3 DNA. The D gene is left open where the match is weak. Where a row states a size, it is once, few, many or the class of an expanded clone; other rows omit it.

J: TRBJ2-1
size: few
D: TRBD2
V: TRBV2
CDR3: CASRSFSGLGSNEQFF
DNA: TGTGCCAGCAGATCCTTTAGCGGGTTAGGATCGAATGAGCAGTTCTTC

J: TRBJ1-4
size: .
D: TRBD1
V: TRBV5-4
CDR3: CASSTRTGTGEKLFF
DNA: TGTGCCAGCAGCACGAGGACAGGGACGGGCGAAAAACTGTTTTTT

J: TRBJ2-7
size: once
D: .
V: TRBV28
CDR3: CASRGEAYEQYF
DNA: TGTGCCAGCAGGGGGGAAGCCTACGAGCAGTACTTC

J: TRBJ2-7
size: .
D: .
V: TRBV4-1
CDR3: CASSQEAGRVYEQYF
DNA: TGCGCCAGCAGCCAAGAGGCCGGGAGAGTATACGAGCAGTACTTC

J: TRBJ2-7
size: .
D: .
V: TRBV21-1
CDR3: CASSFSGEGTYEQYF
DNA: TGTGCCAGCAGCTTTTCCGGAGAAGGGACCTACGAGCAGTACTTC

J: TRBJ2-2
size: .
D: TRBD1
V: TRBV5-1
CDR3: CASSPTGPGELFF
DNA: TGCGCCAGCAGCCCGACAGGGCCCGGGGAGCTGTTTTTT

J: TRBJ2-6
size: .
D: TRBD1
V: TRBV28
CDR3: CASTNTGGGRSWANVLTF
DNA: TGTGCCAGCACCAATACAGGGGGCGGTCGTAGCTGGGCCAACGTCCTGACTTTC

J: TRBJ2-3
size: .
D: .
V: TRBV7-8
CDR3: CASSSWDTDTQYF
DNA: TGTGCCAGCAGCTCTTGGGACACAGATACGCAGTATTTT

J: TRBJ1-1
size: .
D: .
V: TRBV7-3
CDR3: CASSLNAAEEAFF
DNA: TGTGCCAGCAGCTTAAACGCGGCAGAAGAAGCTTTCTTT

J: TRBJ2-1
size: .
D: .
V: TRBV18
CDR3: CASSPVAGTYNEQFF
DNA: TGTGCCAGCTCACCTGTGGCGGGGACTTACAATGAGCAGTTCTTC

J: TRBJ1-5
size: once
D: TRBD1
V: TRBV27
CDR3: CASSSQGVSNQPQHF
DNA: TGTGCCAGCAGTTCACAGGGGGTTAGCAATCAGCCCCAGCATTTT

J: TRBJ1-5
size: .
D: .
V: TRBV2
CDR3: CASSEEISLNQPQHF
DNA: TGTGCCAGCAGTGAAGAGATTAGCCTCAATCAGCCCCAGCATTTT

J: TRBJ2-7
size: once
D: TRBD2
V: TRBV10-3
CDR3: CATTHDGGSYEQYF
DNA: TGTGCCACCACCCACGACGGGGGGTCCTACGAGCAGTACTTC

J: TRBJ1-2
size: .
D: .
V: TRBV19
CDR3: CASSILRDRTNGYTF
DNA: TGTGCCAGTAGTATTCTAAGAGACAGGACCAATGGCTACACCTTC

J: TRBJ1-1
size: .
D: .
V: TRBV2
CDR3: CASPGTGNTEAFF
DNA: TGTGCCTCCCCTGGCACCGGGAACACTGAAGCTTTCTTT

J: TRBJ2-7
size: .
D: .
V: TRBV4-2
CDR3: CASSQGGIGYSYEQYF
DNA: TGTGCCAGCAGCCAAGGTGGCATTGGCTACTCCTACGAGCAGTACTTC

J: TRBJ2-1
size: .
D: .
V: TRBV7-9
CDR3: CASSLGGTSYNEQFF
DNA: TGTGCCAGCAGCTTGGGCGGGACCTCCTACAATGAGCAGTTCTTC

J: TRBJ2-1
size: .
D: .
V: TRBV7-3
CDR3: CASSLNRDNEQFF
DNA: TGTGCCAGCAGCTTAAACAGGGACAATGAGCAGTTCTTC

J: TRBJ2-2
size: .
D: TRBD2
V: TRBV14
CDR3: CASSPLAGGYTGELFF
DNA: TGTGCCAGCAGCCCATTAGCGGGAGGGTACACCGGGGAGCTGTTTTTT

J: TRBJ2-2
size: .
D: .
V: TRBV9
CDR3: CASSVYPNTGELFF
DNA: TGTGCCAGCAGCGTCTATCCGAACACCGGGGAGCTGTTTTTT

J: TRBJ2-5
size: .
D: TRBD1
V: TRBV5-4
CDR3: CASSLRTGKETQYF
DNA: TGTGCCAGCAGCTTAAGGACAGGGAAGGAGACCCAGTACTTC

J: TRBJ2-6
size: .
D: .
V: TRBV11-2
CDR3: CASSPALWGANVLTF
DNA: TGTGCCAGCAGCCCCGCCTTATGGGGGGCCAACGTCCTGACTTTC

J: TRBJ1-4
size: .
D: TRBD1
V: TRBV5-1
CDR3: CASSQGQVLSEEKLFF
DNA: TGCGCCAGCAGCCAGGGACAGGTCTTATCGGAGGAAAAACTGTTTTTT

J: TRBJ2-7
size: .
D: .
V: TRBV28
CDR3: CASSLTTYEQYF
DNA: TGTGCCAGCAGTCTAACTACCTACGAGCAGTACTTC

J: TRBJ2-3
size: .
D: .
V: TRBV15
CDR3: CATSGGGTDTQYF
DNA: TGTGCCACCTCCGGCGGGGGCACAGATACGCAGTATTTT

J: TRBJ1-4
size: .
D: .
V: TRBV5-1
CDR3: CASSILGLLGGEKLFF
DNA: TGCGCCAGCAGCATATTGGGACTTCTAGGGGGTGAAAAACTGTTTTTT

J: TRBJ1-4
size: .
D: .
V: TRBV2
CDR3: CASFSYGTTNEKLFF
DNA: TGTGCCAGCTTCTCCTACGGGACAACTAATGAAAAACTGTTTTTT

J: TRBJ1-5
size: .
D: .
V: TRBV29-1
CDR3: CSVGEGGGQPQHF
DNA: TGCAGCGTTGGTGAGGGGGGCGGACAGCCCCAGCATTTT

J: TRBJ1-2
size: .
D: .
V: TRBV5-1
CDR3: CASSLARGMITF
DNA: TGCGCCAGCAGCTTGGCGAGGGGGATGATCACCTTC

J: TRBJ2-7
size: .
D: .
V: TRBV7-2
CDR3: CASSKRGYEQYF
DNA: TGTGCCAGCAGTAAGAGGGGATATGAGCAGTACTTC

J: TRBJ2-7
size: .
D: .
V: TRBV21-1
CDR3: CATSPHGYEQYF
DNA: TGTGCCACCAGCCCCCACGGCTACGAGCAGTACTTC

J: TRBJ2-1
size: .
D: TRBD2
V: TRBV14
CDR3: CASSRTGTSYNEQFF
DNA: TGTGCCAGCAGCCGTACCGGGACTAGCTACAATGAGCAGTTCTTC

J: TRBJ2-5
size: .
D: .
V: TRBV5-4
CDR3: CASSRMLAVYQETQYF
DNA: TGTGCCAGCAGCCGGATGCTTGCAGTATACCAAGAGACCCAGTACTTC

J: TRBJ1-2
size: .
D: .
V: TRBV18
CDR3: CASSAKTGPSYGYTF
DNA: TGTGCCAGCTCGGCGAAGACGGGACCGAGCTATGGCTACACCTTC

J: TRBJ2-3
size: .
D: TRBD2
V: TRBV27
CDR3: CASSLGTSGRAWVDTQYF
DNA: TGTGCCAGCAGTTTAGGGACTAGCGGGAGGGCCTGGGTAGATACGCAGTATTTT

J: TRBJ1-1
size: .
D: TRBD1
V: TRBV5-1
CDR3: CASSSDLTGAEAFF
DNA: TGCGCCAGCAGCTCGGACCTTACAGGGGCTGAAGCTTTCTTT

J: TRBJ2-5
size: .
D: TRBD1
V: TRBV6-1
CDR3: CASSGRDRGRVQETQYF
DNA: TGTGCCAGCAGTGGCCGGGACAGGGGGCGGGTCCAAGAGACCCAGTACTTC

J: TRBJ1-2
size: .
D: .
V: TRBV4-1
CDR3: CASSQIASIGGYTF
DNA: TGCGCCAGCAGCCAAATCGCTTCGATTGGGGGCTACACCTTC

J: TRBJ1-2
size: .
D: TRBD1
V: TRBV28
CDR3: CASRAGGIGYGYTF
DNA: TGTGCCAGCAGAGCAGGGGGCATAGGCTATGGCTACACCTTC

J: TRBJ1-2
size: .
D: .
V: TRBV2
CDR3: CASSEVSPGNYGYTF
DNA: TGTGCCAGCAGTGAAGTCTCCCCAGGGAACTATGGCTACACCTTC

J: TRBJ2-7
size: .
D: .
V: TRBV5-6
CDR3: CASSYDPLEQYF
DNA: TGTGCCAGCAGTTATGACCCTCTTGAGCAGTACTTC

J: TRBJ1-1
size: .
D: .
V: TRBV18
CDR3: CASSPAGTYTMNTEAFF
DNA: TGTGCCAGCTCACCAGCCGGGACATATACTATGAACACTGAAGCTTTCTTT

J: TRBJ1-3
size: .
D: TRBD1
V: TRBV7-2
CDR3: CASSLGDSGNTIYF
DNA: TGTGCCAGCAGCTTAGGGGACAGTGGAAACACCATATATTTT

J: TRBJ2-3
size: .
D: TRBD2
V: TRBV5-1
CDR3: CASRSGASTDTQYF
DNA: TGCGCCAGCAGAAGCGGGGCCAGCACAGATACGCAGTATTTT

J: TRBJ1-1
size: .
D: TRBD1
V: TRBV5-1
CDR3: CASSVLPGQGGTNRAEAFF
DNA: TGCGCCAGCAGCGTACTCCCGGGACAGGGGGGGACTAACCGCGCTGAAGCTTTCTTT

J: TRBJ2-1
size: .
D: .
V: TRBV7-9
CDR3: CASRAGTGHPLDEQFF
DNA: TGTGCCAGCAGGGCGGGGACTGGCCACCCTCTGGATGAGCAGTTCTTC

J: TRBJ2-6
size: .
D: TRBD2
V: TRBV5-1
CDR3: CASSPGLAGAPPGANVLTF
DNA: TGCGCCAGCAGCCCTGGACTAGCGGGAGCTCCACCCGGGGCCAACGTCCTGACTTTC

J: TRBJ2-7
size: .
D: .
V: TRBV5-1
CDR3: CASSLGIRAESSYEQYF
DNA: TGCGCCAGCAGCTTGGGCATTCGAGCGGAGAGCTCCTACGAGCAGTACTTC

J: TRBJ1-1
size: .
D: TRBD1
V: TRBV27
CDR3: CASSFLGTGLDFAEAFF
DNA: TGTGCCAGCAGTTTTTTAGGGACAGGGTTAGATTTCGCTGAAGCTTTCTTT

J: TRBJ2-7
size: .
D: .
V: TRBV9
CDR3: CASSRTIGEQYF
DNA: TGTGCCAGCAGCAGAACCATCGGCGAGCAGTACTTC

J: TRBJ2-1
size: .
D: .
V: TRBV7-9
CDR3: CASSGGSRSGSYNEQFF
DNA: TGTGCCAGCTCCGGGGGCAGTAGATCCGGCTCCTACAATGAGCAGTTCTTC

J: TRBJ1-2
size: .
D: .
V: TRBV28
CDR3: CASTTGPGGYTF
DNA: TGTGCCAGCACTACAGGCCCAGGCGGCTACACCTTC

J: TRBJ2-3
size: .
D: .
V: TRBV19
CDR3: CASSIKGDTQYF
DNA: TGTGCCAGTAGTATTAAGGGGGATACGCAGTATTTT